The rows below give T cell receptor beta chains drawn from one sample of a study of tumor-infiltrating lymphocytes in localized non-small cell lung cancer. The assay was immunoSEQ multiplex PCR, and TCRdb's table has in-frame clones only and misses some. The table has around 21,000 clones, 60% to 80% seen once. What was sequenced was lung tumor tissue. These receptors all come from a human donor with non-small cell lung cancer. CDR3s include the opening cysteine and the closing phenylalanine or tryptophan. Each record gives: V gene, J gene, D gene, clone size, CDR3 protein, CDR3 DNA. The D gene is left open where the match is weak. The listing skips clone size in some rows; elsewhere it reads once, few, many or a size class.

V gene: TRBV6-5
J gene: TRBJ1-4
D gene: TRBD1
clone size: .
CDR3 protein: CASSYSTGLKEKLFF
CDR3 DNA: TGTGCCAGCAGTTACTCGACAGGGCTAAAGGAAAAACTGTTTTTT

V gene: TRBV30
J gene: TRBJ2-1
D gene: .
clone size: few
CDR3 protein: CAWSFTDEQFF
CDR3 DNA: TGTGCCTGGAGTTTCACCGATGAGCAGTTCTTC

V gene: TRBV29-1
J gene: TRBJ1-2
D gene: .
clone size: .
CDR3 protein: CSVAGEGGYTF
CDR3 DNA: TGCAGCGTTGCCGGGGAGGGAGGCTACACCTTC

V gene: TRBV7-9
J gene: TRBJ2-5
D gene: .
clone size: .
CDR3 protein: CASSKLTGPGETQYF
CDR3 DNA: TGTGCCAGCAGCAAATTGACAGGTCCTGGAGAGACCCAGTACTTC

V gene: TRBV29-1
J gene: TRBJ2-5
D gene: TRBD2
clone size: .
CDR3 protein: CSVVGGGETQYF
CDR3 DNA: TGCAGCGTTGTTGGGGGAGGGGAGACCCAGTACTTC

V gene: TRBV30
J gene: TRBJ1-5
D gene: .
clone size: .
CDR3 protein: CAWRQAGRGYQPQHF
CDR3 DNA: TGTGCCTGGAGACAAGCCGGGAGGGGGTATCAGCCCCAGCATTTT

V gene: TRBV2
J gene: TRBJ2-7
D gene: .
clone size: .
CDR3 protein: CASSERTDFAQYF
CDR3 DNA: TGTGCCAGCAGTGAACGGACGGACTTTGCGCAGTACTTC

V gene: TRBV7-2
J gene: TRBJ1-1
D gene: .
clone size: .
CDR3 protein: CASSQEGGTEAFF
CDR3 DNA: TGTGCCAGCAGCCAAGAGGGAGGTACTGAAGCTTTCTTT

V gene: TRBV20-1
J gene: TRBJ1-2
D gene: .
clone size: .
CDR3 protein: CSAPVVGGYTF
CDR3 DNA: TGCAGTGCCCCAGTTGTCGGCGGCTACACCTTC

V gene: TRBV10-1
J gene: TRBJ2-7
D gene: .
clone size: once
CDR3 protein: CASGDGREQYF
CDR3 DNA: TGCGCCAGCGGGGACGGTCGCGAGCAGTACTTC

V gene: TRBV19
J gene: TRBJ1-1
D gene: .
clone size: .
CDR3 protein: CASSDGTPFEAFF
CDR3 DNA: TGTGCCAGTAGTGACGGGACTCCCTTCGAAGCTTTCTTT

V gene: TRBV19
J gene: TRBJ1-5
D gene: TRBD1
clone size: .
CDR3 protein: CASSNRGSNQPQHF
CDR3 DNA: TGTGCCAGTAGTAACAGGGGAAGCAATCAGCCCCAGCATTTT

V gene: TRBV5-6
J gene: TRBJ2-7
D gene: TRBD2
clone size: .
CDR3 protein: CASSSGLANSYEQYF
CDR3 DNA: TGTGCCAGCAGCTCGGGACTAGCGAACTCCTACGAGCAGTACTTC

V gene: TRBV5-4
J gene: TRBJ2-5
D gene: TRBD1
clone size: .
CDR3 protein: CASSHRQGEETQYF
CDR3 DNA: TGTGCCAGCAGCCACCGACAGGGAGAGGAGACCCAGTACTTC

V gene: TRBV7-2
J gene: TRBJ1-3
D gene: .
clone size: .
CDR3 protein: CASSREGAFGRFSGNTIYF
CDR3 DNA: TGTGCCAGCAGCCGGGAGGGAGCCTTCGGTCGATTCTCTGGAAACACCATATATTTT

V gene: TRBV7-8
J gene: TRBJ2-7
D gene: TRBD1
clone size: .
CDR3 protein: CASAGTGSYEQYF
CDR3 DNA: TGTGCCAGCGCCGGGACAGGGTCCTACGAGCAGTACTTC